This T cell receptor (beta chain) was obtained from a study of blood T cell repertoires in COVID-19. At the level of the study: Samples of COVID-19 (acute and convalescent) were obtained from the United States, Italy and Spain. T cells, B-cell-depleted T cells, or PBMCs provided the cDNA or gDNA that served as material.

One Seattle source followed patients from active infection through their disease course. V was pared by 0 bases and J by 4 bases, with 8 bases of the junction left unmatched. This CDR3 contains 16 residues. Germline CDR1 reads MNHEY; CDR2 reads SMNVEV (reference sequence). TCRdb keeps only in-frame clones here, not all; method: immunoSEQ multiplex PCR. The sample lists some 150,000 clones; 80% to 90% were seen once. The sequence was collected from a woman between 55 and 75 years old with COVID-19, enrolled during active disease. J is TRBJ1-2 and V is TRBV27; TRBD1 matches 7 bases. Sequenced input: peripheral blood. This CDR3 reads CASSLSVGTASYGYTF. CDR3 bases: TGTGCCAGCAGTTTATCGGTCGGGACAGCGAGCTATGGCTACACCTTC.